One and the same sample provided the 28 T cell receptor beta chains below, sequenced in a study of T cells in Graves' hyperthyroidism and ophthalmopathy. It was RNA transcripts that yielded the amplified TCR beta CDR3 regions. HTBI primers were employed in a first-round RT-PCR of the TCR CDR3. MiXCR, run by TCRdb on the multiplex PCR reads, gives a single entry per CDR3 protein. The sample holds 500,000 to 600,000 distinct CDR3 sequences, approximately 16% seen once. Sequencing was carried out using blood. Receptor source: a woman between 18 and 30 years old with Graves' hyperthyroidism.

This clonotype was seen ten or more times. The chain has TRBV12-3 or TRBV12-4 and TRBJ2-3, with 9 bases that match TRBD1. Trimming removed 3 bases from V and 1 base from J; junction bases left unmatched: 2. The CDR3 runs to 15 residues. CDR3 residues: CASSFRDRGTDTQYF. In nucleotides, the CDR3 is TGTGCCAGCAGTTTTAGGGACAGGGGCACAGATACGCAGTATTTT.

This clonotype was observed a few times. The genes are TRBV7-8 and TRBJ2-2, with TRBD2 matching 8 bases. The germline gives CDR1 SGHVS, CDR2 FQNEAQ. The V and J ends lost 1 base and 9 bases, in that order; junction bases with no gene match: 10. The CDR3 has 16 amino acids. The CDR3 DNA reads TGTGCCAGCAGCTTAGTAGAGGGCGGGAGGATGCGGGAGCTGTTTTTT. Its protein is CASSLVEGGRMRELFF. Looking up the rest from reference TRBV7-8 and TRBJ2-2 gives the full variable domain: GAGVSQSPRYKVAKRGQDVALRCDPISGHVSLFWYQQALGQGPEFLTYFQNEAQLDKSGLPSDRFFAERPEGSVSTLKIQRTQQEDSAVYLCASSLVEGGRMRELFFGEGSRLTVL.

There are a few counts of this clonotype. The V and J genes are TRBV2 and TRBJ1-5; no clear D. V was shortened by 4 bases and J by 6 bases, with 10 bases between the two germline ends. The CDR3 extends over 13 amino acids. In germline, CDR1 is SNHLY, CDR2 FYNNEI. DNA of the CDR3: TGTGCCAGCAGTGTTGAGGTTTTTCAGCCCCAGCATTTT. As protein: CASSVEVFQPQHF.

The chain employs TRBV18 and TRBJ2-1; D gene uncertain. The CDR3 covers 14 residues. Germline lookup yields CDR1 KGHSH and CDR2 LQKENI. V shed 0 bases and J shed 6 bases, with 9 bases lying between them. CDR3 nucleotide sequence: TGTGCCAGCTCACCACCGATGGGGATCAATGAGCAGTTCTTC. It specifies CASSPPMGINEQFF.

Note on this clonotype: One base away lies a much larger clone, so this may be a sequencing read error. The chain combines TRBV12-3 or TRBV12-4 with TRBJ2-5; D perhaps matches TRBD2 (6 bases). The CDR3 totals 15 residues. Between the trimmed V and J ends, which lost 6 bases and 4 bases, there was a span of 18 bases. CDR3 loop: CASRRDAVNAETQYF. The CDR3 nucleotides read TGTGCCAGCAGGCGGGACGCGGTAAACGCAGAGACCCAGTACTTC.

This clonotype showed up just a few times. CDR3 loop: CASSLGSSGGHTYEQYF. Written as DNA, the CDR3 is TGTGCCAGCAGCTTAGGCTCTAGCGGGGGTCATACCTACGAGCAGTACTTC. The chain carries TRBV7-9 and TRBJ2-7, with 10 bases lining up with TRBD2. The CDR3 extends over 17 amino acids. V gave up 1 base and J gave up 2 bases; unmatched junction bases: 8. The germline gives CDR1 SEHNR, CDR2 FQNEAQ (reference sequence).

This clonotype was counted only a few times. J is TRBJ2-2 and V is TRBV14, with D possibly TRBD1 on 5 matching bases. V lost 5 bases and J 3 bases, leaving 16 bases between the germline ends. This CDR3 has 16 residues. The germline V gene has CDR1 SGHDN and CDR2 FVKESK. The CDR3 bases are TGTGCCAGCAGCAGCCTCTTGGGGCCCCACACCGGGGAGCTGTTTTTT. As protein: CASSSLLGPHTGELFF.

Many counts were recorded for this clonotype. The chain joins TRBV5-1 to TRBJ2-2, with 8 nucleotides matching TRBD1. The CDR3 covers 16 residues. After removal of 1 base from V and 4 bases from J, the junction contained 6 bases not matched to a gene. Germline V gene sequence: CDR1 SGHRS, CDR2 YFSETQ. CDR3 coding DNA: TGCGCCAGCAGCTTGAGGACAGGGCCGGGCACCGGGGAGCTGTTTTTT. Translating gives CASSLRTGPGTGELFF.

The gene calls are TRBV27 and TRBJ2-2; 8 positions agree with TRBD1. Germline trimming cut 2 bases from V and 6 bases from J; bases unmatched to any gene: 5. Germline assignment: CDR1 MNHEY and CDR2 SMNVEV (reference sequence). The CDR3 totals 15 residues. The CDR3 sequence is CASSLAATGAGELFF. The CDR3 DNA reads TGTGCCAGCAGTTTAGCCGCGACAGGGGCCGGGGAGCTGTTTTTT.

This clonotype was detected ten times or more. J is TRBJ1-2 and V is TRBV27; 9 bases match TRBD1. The J segment lost 3 bases and the V segment lost 4 bases, leaving 3 bases of the junction unmatched. In germline, CDR1 is MNHEY, CDR2 SMNVEV (reference sequence). The CDR3 length is 14 residues. For the CDR3, the DNA is TGTGCCAGCAGTTGGGACAGGGAGGACTATGGCTACACCTTC. This sequence encodes CASSWDREDYGYTF.

This clonotype was recorded many times. This sequence joins TRBV28 and TRBJ1-1; D perhaps matches TRBD1 (5 bases). The germline gives CDR1 MDHEN, CDR2 SYDVKM. V lost 3 bases to trimming and J lost 2 bases, with 10 bases between them. This CDR3 spans 14 amino acids. The CDR3 here is CASSFGAANTEAFF. The CDR3 DNA sequence: TGTGCCAGCAGTTTTGGGGCAGCTAACACTGAAGCTTTCTTT.

This clonotype has at least ten counts. The V gene is TRBV20-1, the J gene TRBJ2-7, with 13 nucleotides matching TRBD2. V lost 6 bases to trimming and J lost 4 bases; unmatched junction nucleotides: 12. Germline CDR1 DFQATT, CDR2 SNEGSKA (reference sequence). The CDR3 is 16 residues long. The chain's CDR3 is CSALVALTSGRYEQYF. CDR3 coding DNA: TGCAGTGCCTTGGTGGCCCTGACTAGCGGGAGGTACGAGCAGTACTTC.

This clonotype was counted only a few times. In DNA form, the CDR3 reads TGTGCCACCAGCAGAGATCCGGCAGGGATTATCACAGATACGCAGTATTTT. It is translated as CATSRDPAGIITDTQYF. This chain connects TRBV15 to TRBJ2-3; maybe TRBD1 (5 bases). CDR1 is LNHNV, CDR2 YYDKDF, per germline (reference sequence). The CDR3 loop spans 17 amino acids. V shed 0 bases and J shed 2 bases, with 15 bases lying between them. Full variable domain (missing parts from reference TRBV15 and TRBJ2-3): DAMVIQNPRYQVTQFGKPVTLSCSQTLNHNVMYWYQQKSSQAPKLLFHYYDKDFNNEADTPDNFQSRRPNTSFCFLDIRSPGLGDTAMYLCATSRDPAGIITDTQYFGPGTRLTVL.

The chain recombines TRBV19 with TRBJ1-5; D perhaps matches TRBD1 (5 bases). The germline V gene has CDR1 LNHDA and CDR2 SQIVND (reference sequence). CDR3 length: 15 amino acids. The V end was cut by 2 bases, the J end by 2 bases, with 10 bases between. CDR3 amino acids: CASSIFWGGNQPQHF. CDR3 DNA: TGTGCCAGTAGTATATTCTGGGGGGGCAATCAGCCCCAGCATTTT.

V and J are TRBV4-1 and TRBJ2-7; D might be TRBD1 (6 bases). The CDR3 is made up of 15 amino acids. The V gene's germline CDR1 is MGHRA and CDR2 YSYEKL. The V end lost 2 bases, the J end lost 3 bases, and 14 bases lay between the germline ends. CDR3 loop: CASSQLNRDDYEQYF. As DNA, the CDR3 is TGCGCCAGCAGCCAATTGAACAGGGACGACTACGAGCAGTACTTC.

The chain links TRBV9 to TRBJ1-1; no definite D call. CDR1 is SGDLS, CDR2 YYNGEE, per germline. Trimming took off 0 bases at V and 4 bases at J, with 13 bases between the two ends. CDR3 length equals 15 residues. CDR3 coding DNA: TGTGCCAGCAGCGTAGGGTGGGTGAAGAGCACTGAAGCTTTCTTT. Translation gives CASSVGWVKSTEAFF.

The gene calls are TRBV28 and TRBJ2-5, with D perhaps matching TRBD2 (5 bases). The V end lost 3 bases, the J end lost 2 bases, and 16 bases lay between the germline ends. This CDR3 is built from 16 residues. The germline V gene encodes CDR1 MDHEN and CDR2 SYDVKM. CDR3 bases: TGTGCCAGCAGTTTGGAGGACCGTTTGGGGCAAGAGACCCAGTACTTC. Its translation is CASSLEDRLGQETQYF.

This clonotype was detected many times. CDR3 sequence: CASSLVMAPNTEAFF. The CDR3 DNA reads as TGTGCCAGCAGCTTAGTAATGGCTCCGAACACTGAAGCTTTCTTT. V gene TRBV7-2 combines with J gene TRBJ1-1; no clear D. Trimming shortened V by 1 base and J by 1 base, and 10 bases separated the two germline ends. Germline-derived CDR1 and CDR2 are SGHTA and FQGNSA. The CDR3 is 15 amino acids.

The CDR3 region is CASSLVGLASYEQFF. CDR3 DNA sequence: TGCGCCAGCAGCTTGGTAGGACTAGCTTCGTATGAGCAGTTCTTC. The V gene is TRBV5-1, the J gene TRBJ2-1; TRBD2 matches at 8 bases. V lost 0 bases, J lost 8 bases, and 7 bases stayed unmatched. Looked up from germline, CDR1 is SGHRS and CDR2 is YFSETQ. CDR3 length: 15 residues.

This clonotype was recorded many times. The genes are TRBV30 and TRBJ1-5; D not certain. The germline V gene encodes CDR1 GTSNPN and CDR2 SVGIG (reference sequence). V lost 1 base and J lost 7, with 11 bases in between. This CDR3 comprises 13 residues. The CDR3 DNA sequence: TGTGCCTGGAGTGGGGGAGTCGTCCAGCCCCAGCATTTT. Translated: CAWSGGVVQPQHF.

Points on this clonotype: This could be a read error, since a much larger clone is one nucleotide away. This chain links TRBV5-1 with TRBJ1-2; 7 bases agree with TRBD1. The CDR3 is 14 amino acids. V was pared by 0 bases and J by 7 bases, with 6 bases of the junction left unmatched. Germline lookup yields CDR1 SGHRS and CDR2 YFSETQ. The CDR3 bases are TGCGCCAGCAGCTTGGACGGACAGGACTTTGGCTACACCTTC. This gives the protein CASSLDGQDFGYTF.

This clonotype was counted at least ten times. The chain uses TRBV20-1 and TRBJ2-3; D uncertain. The length of the CDR3 is 13 residues. V lost 4 bases and J lost 6, with 14 bases in between. Germline V gene sequence: CDR1 DFQATT, CDR2 SNEGSKA (reference sequence). CDR3 sequence: CSANEVASDTQYF. CDR3 nucleotides: TGCAGTGCTAACGAGGTAGCATCCGATACGCAGTATTTT.

This clonotype was observed a handful of times. The chain employs TRBV3-1 and TRBJ2-7; 12 bases map to TRBD1. Germline values: CDR1 LGHDT, CDR2 YNNKEL (reference sequence). The CDR3 runs 14 residues. J was trimmed by 6 bases and V by 6 bases; bases with no gene match: 6. Here the CDR3 reads CASSPGTGGTEQYF. The CDR3 DNA reads TGTGCCAGCAGTCCCGGGACAGGGGGCACCGAGCAGTACTTC.

This clonotype was seen more than once but under ten times. The chain joins TRBV6-5 to TRBJ2-3; 12 bases agree with TRBD2. The CDR3 is 19 residues long. J lost 2 bases, V lost 2 bases, and 11 bases had no gene match. The germline V gene has CDR1 MNHEY and CDR2 SVGAGI. In DNA form, the CDR3 reads TGTGCCAGCAGTTACGGCCTAGCGGGGGGGGATACCTACACAGATACGCAGTATTTT. It codes for CASSYGLAGGDTYTDTQYF.

At least ten counts were recorded for this clonotype. The chain links TRBV7-9 to TRBJ1-1; D gene ambiguous. In germline, CDR1 is SEHNR, CDR2 FQNEAQ (reference sequence). V gave up 5 bases and J gave up 4 bases, with 11 bases separating them. The CDR3 loop spans 13 amino acids. In nucleotides, the CDR3 is TGTGCCAGCAGCCTATCTCCGATCACTGAAGCTTTCTTT. As protein: CASSLSPITEAFF.

To note about this clonotype: At one boundary the junction diverges from the germline segment, which might be a read error. This chain links TRBV20-1 with TRBJ1-1; 7 bases are shared with TRBD1. This CDR3 has 13 residues. Germline CDR1 is DFQATT and CDR2 is SNEGSKA (reference sequence). This chain's CDR3 is CSASGDSGPEASF. CDR3 bases: TGCAGTGCATCAGGGGACAGCGGGCCTGAAGCTTCCTTT.

The V call is TRBV6-1, the J call TRBJ1-2; weak D call: TRBD1 (6 bases). Trimming took off 3 bases at V and 8 bases at J, with 19 bases between the two ends. CDR1 and CDR2 (germline): MNHNS, SASEGT. There are 15 residues in the CDR3. DNA of the CDR3: TGTGCCAGCAGTGATTGGATGAAGGGGGGGCGCGGCTACACCTTC. Its translation: CASSDWMKGGRGYTF.

This clonotype was seen at least ten times. The chain uses TRBV11-2 and TRBJ2-7; TRBD1 aligns across 7 bases. Germline CDR1 and CDR2: SGHAT and FQNNGV. The CDR3 sequence is 15 residues long. Trimming took 3 bases from V and 5 from J; bases not matched to a gene: 10. CDR3 DNA: TGTGCCAGCAGCTTGAGGGACAGCCCCGCGGACGAGCAGTACTTC. Translating gives CASSLRDSPADEQYF.